Below are 19 T cell receptor beta chains sequenced from a single sample in a study of blood T cells in healthy people across ages. Combining a sample-barcoded 5' primer with a J-beta primer mix, a second PCR ran for 7 to 11 cycles. TCRdb reanalysed the 5' RACE reads using MiXCR and keeps one entry per CDR3 protein. Counted here are 1.5 million to 1.8 million distinct CDR3 sequences, 40% to 45% occurring once; the ten biggest clones make up roughly 3.7%. Specimen: blood. The receptors derive from a woman younger than 30 in good health.

This clonotype occurred a few times. This chain connects TRBV6-2 or TRBV6-3 to TRBJ2-7; no clear D gene. Germline V gene lookup returns CDR1 MNHEY and CDR2 SVGEGT. V was trimmed by 2 bases and J by 3 bases, leaving 14 bases between them. This CDR3 comprises 15 residues. As DNA, the CDR3 is TGTGCCAGCAGTTACGCCCGAGCTGAATACTACGAGCAGTACTTC. Translated, it gives CASSYARAEYYEQYF.

The chain uses TRBV12-3 or TRBV12-4 and TRBJ2-3, with D possibly TRBD1 on 6 matching bases. The CDR3 has 18 amino acids. V lost 3 bases and J 2 bases, leaving 21 bases between the germline ends. The CDR3 reads CASSFTRGQTGYTDTQYF. Written as DNA, the CDR3 is TGTGCCAGCAGTTTTACCAGGGGCCAGACCGGTTACACAGATACGCAGTATTTT.

V is TRBV7-2 and J is TRBJ2-1, with 9 nucleotides matching TRBD2. The germline CDR1 and CDR2 sequences are SGHTA and FQGNSA. There are 17 residues in the CDR3. The trim removed 5 bases at V and 0 bases at J, leaving 8 bases unmatched. CDR3 nucleotide sequence: TGTGCCAGCAGCGACCCCAGCGGGAGGTACTCCTACAATGAGCAGTTCTTC. It specifies CASSDPSGRYSYNEQFF. Together with reference TRBV7-2 and TRBJ2-1, the CDR3 gives the full variable domain: GAGVSQSPSNKVTEKGKDVELRCDPISGHTALYWYRQSLGQGLEFLIYFQGNSAPDKSGLPSDRFSAERTGGSVSTLTIQRTQQEDSAVYLCASSDPSGRYSYNEQFFGPGTRLTVL.

This clonotype has a handful of counts. V gene TRBV25-1 combines with J gene TRBJ2-3, with D perhaps matching TRBD2 (5 bases). The germline CDR1 and CDR2 sequences are MGHDK and SYGVNS. The germline V and J ends were trimmed by 2 bases and 0 bases, with 9 bases remaining between them. CDR3 length: 15 amino acids. The CDR3 DNA reads TGTGCCAGCAGTGAAGAGGGATTTAGCACAGATACGCAGTATTTT. This encodes CASSEEGFSTDTQYF.

This chain joins TRBV12-3 or TRBV12-4 and TRBJ2-2; 10 bases agree with TRBD2. There are 15 residues in the CDR3. J lost 4 bases, V lost 7 bases, and 6 bases had no gene match. CDR3 DNA sequence: TGTGCCAGCAAAACAGCGGGAGGGTTCACCGGGGAGCTGTTTTTT. Translating it yields CASKTAGGFTGELFF.

The V call is TRBV7-2, the J call TRBJ2-1; D is uncertain. The ends were cut back, 8 bases at V and 5 bases at J, with 10 bases in the middle. This CDR3 spans 12 amino acids. In germline, CDR1 is SGHTA, CDR2 FQGNSA. This CDR3 reads CASRSINNEQFF. In DNA form, the CDR3 reads TGTGCCAGCCGTTCGATCAACAATGAGCAGTTCTTC.

This clonotype was recorded a few times. The chain links TRBV28 to TRBJ1-4; D gene uncertain. Trimming took 3 bases from V and 3 from J, leaving 14 bases between them. Germline V gene lookup returns CDR1 MDHEN and CDR2 SYDVKM. This CDR3 is built from 16 residues. CDR3 coding DNA: TGTGCCAGCAGTTTTCGACAAGCTACGGCTAATGAAAAACTGTTTTTT. It is translated as CASSFRQATANEKLFF. Looking up the rest from reference TRBV28 and TRBJ1-4 gives the full variable domain: DVKVTQSSRYLVKRTGEKVFLECVQDMDHENMFWYRQDPGLGLRLIYFSYDVKMKEKGDIPEGYSVSREKKERFSLILESASTNQTSMYLCASSFRQATANEKLFFGSGTQLSVL.

The CDR3 nucleotides read TGTGCCAGCAGTGAAGGGGGCGCTGGGGAGACCCAGTACTTC. This codes for CASSEGGAGETQYF. The rearrangement joins TRBV6-1 to TRBJ2-5; weak D call: TRBD1 (5 bases). This CDR3 has 14 amino acids. In germline, CDR1 is MNHNS, CDR2 SASEGT. V dropped 1 base and J dropped 5 bases, with 11 bases sitting between them.

This clonotype was observed many times. The rearrangement uses TRBV4-3 and TRBJ1-2; 7 bases line up with TRBD1. With 0 bases clipped from V and 8 bases from J, the junction kept 9 bases outside the gene matches. The CDR3 runs to 15 residues. Germline CDR1 LGHNA, CDR2 YSLEER. As DNA, the CDR3 is TGCGCCAGCAGCCAAGATAGTTCCAGGGGGATCGGCTACACCTTC. Its protein is CASSQDSSRGIGYTF.

This clonotype has only a few counts. V usage is TRBV9 and J usage is TRBJ1-6; TRBD1 matches at 7 bases. Trimming removed 0 bases from V and 6 bases from J; junction bases left unmatched: 3. Germline lookup yields CDR1 SGDLS and CDR2 YYNGEE. This CDR3 is 15 amino acids long. CDR3 in DNA: TGTGCCAGCAGCGTAGAAGGGGGCCCTAATTCACCCCTCCACTTT. Its translation: CASSVEGGPNSPLHF. Full variable domain (remainder filled in from reference TRBV9 and TRBJ1-6): DSGVTQTPKHLITATGQRVTLRCSPRSGDLSVYWYQQSLDQGLQFLIQYYNGEERAKGNILERFSAQQFPDLHSELNLSSLELGDSALYFCASSVEGGPNSPLHFGNGTRLTVT.

This rearrangement joins TRBV28 to TRBJ1-2; 9 bases are shared with TRBD1. V shed 7 bases and J 5 bases; nucleotides not matched to a gene: 11. The CDR3 sequence is 15 residues long. Germline lookup yields CDR1 MDHEN and CDR2 SYDVKM. The CDR3 sequence is CASIPPPDRGYGYTF. CDR3 sequence (DNA): TGTGCCAGCATTCCCCCTCCCGACAGGGGGTATGGCTACACCTTC.

This clonotype was seen many times. V is TRBV20-1 and J is TRBJ1-1; tentatively, D is TRBD1 (5 bases). The CDR3 contains 13 residues. Trimming cost V 3 bases and J 7 bases, with 15 bases left between them. The germline V gene has CDR1 DFQATT and CDR2 SNEGSKA (reference sequence). The CDR3 coding sequence is TGCAGTGCTAGTACCCAGGGCTCGAGTGAAGCTTTCTTT. Its translation is CSASTQGSSEAFF.

This clonotype showed up just a few times. The chain recombines TRBV20-1 with TRBJ1-1; the D is unclear. The CDR3 covers 11 residues. Germline V gene data show CDR1 as DFQATT and CDR2 as SNEGSKA (reference sequence). V was trimmed by 7 bases and J by 3 bases, leaving 9 bases between them. The CDR3 DNA reads as TGCAGTGGTGTGGAGCACACTGAAGCTTTCTTT. It encodes CSGVEHTEAFF.

The table lists this clonotype with a few counts. V usage is TRBV4-2 and J usage is TRBJ2-7; D is perhaps TRBD1 or TRBD2 (6 bases each). Germline V gives CDR1 LGHNA, CDR2 YNFKEQ. CDR3 length: 15 residues. Trimming stripped 1 base from V and 3 bases from J, with 13 bases between. Here the CDR3 DNA reads TGTGCCAGCAGCCAAGGTTTGGGGGGCGGCTACGAGCAGTACTTC. Residues: CASSQGLGGGYEQYF.

This clonotype has more than one count but fewer than ten. The chain is built from TRBV9 and TRBJ2-1, with D perhaps TRBD2 (5 bases). Trimming left V 0 bases short and J 3 bases short, with 7 bases between. This CDR3 contains 14 residues. From germline, CDR1 is SGDLS and CDR2 YYNGEE. Here the CDR3 DNA reads TGTGCCAGCAGCGTAGGGGGAGTCTACAATGAGCAGTTCTTC. This translates into CASSVGGVYNEQFF.

This chain uses TRBV12-3 or TRBV12-4 with TRBJ2-5; 10 bases align to TRBD2. The DNA end favors TRBJ2-7, so the J call may be wrong. This CDR3 has 16 residues. CDR3 region: CASSPTGLARVYEQYF. The CDR3 DNA sequence: TGTGCCAGCAGCCCCACGGGACTAGCGAGAGTCTACGAGCAGTACTTC.

The chain has TRBV4-2 and TRBJ2-4; TRBD2 aligns across 11 bases. Germline CDR1 is LGHNA and CDR2 is YNFKEQ. The J segment lost 1 base and the V segment lost 0 bases, leaving 11 bases of the junction unmatched. This CDR3 contains 20 residues. CDR3 in DNA: TGTGCCAGCAGCCAAGATCTCGCGACTAGCGGGGCAGGTGCCAAAAACATTCAGTACTTC. This codes for CASSQDLATSGAGAKNIQYF.

This clonotype has just a few counts. V is TRBV6-2 or TRBV6-3 and J is TRBJ2-1, with 11 bases matching TRBD2. Germline trimming cut 0 bases from V and 0 bases from J; bases unmatched to any gene: 7. This CDR3 contains 19 residues. Germline CDR1 reads MNHEY; CDR2 reads SVGEGT. CDR3 in amino acids: CASSYSIAGGPGSYNEQFF. The CDR3 DNA reads as TGTGCCAGCAGTTACTCGATAGCGGGGGGGCCTGGCTCCTACAATGAGCAGTTCTTC.

This clonotype turned up a few times. This chain uses TRBV12-3 or TRBV12-4 with TRBJ1-6; 7 bases fit TRBD1. This CDR3 is built from 18 residues. J gave up 0 bases and V 8 bases, and 13 bases lay outside the gene matches. CDR3 amino acids: CASAKYRGPHSYNSPLHF. CDR3 nucleotides: TGTGCCAGCGCCAAGTACAGGGGTCCACACTCCTATAATTCACCCCTCCACTTT.